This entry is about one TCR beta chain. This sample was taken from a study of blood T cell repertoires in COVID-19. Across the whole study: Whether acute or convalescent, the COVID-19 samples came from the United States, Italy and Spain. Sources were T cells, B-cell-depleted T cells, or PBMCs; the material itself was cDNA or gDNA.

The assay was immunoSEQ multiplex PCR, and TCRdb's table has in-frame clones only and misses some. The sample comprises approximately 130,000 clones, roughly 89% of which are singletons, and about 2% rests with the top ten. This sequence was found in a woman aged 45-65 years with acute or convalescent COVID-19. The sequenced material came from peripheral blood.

Here the CDR3 DNA reads TGCAGCGTTGGGGCCTCGTCCTACGAGCAGTACTTC. It translates to CSVGASSYEQYF. The J gene is TRBJ2-7, the V gene TRBV29-1; D remains ambiguous. The CDR3 is 12 residues long. Germline CDR1 is SQVTM and CDR2 is ANQGSEA. V was clipped by 4 bases and J by 1 base, with 8 bases between them.